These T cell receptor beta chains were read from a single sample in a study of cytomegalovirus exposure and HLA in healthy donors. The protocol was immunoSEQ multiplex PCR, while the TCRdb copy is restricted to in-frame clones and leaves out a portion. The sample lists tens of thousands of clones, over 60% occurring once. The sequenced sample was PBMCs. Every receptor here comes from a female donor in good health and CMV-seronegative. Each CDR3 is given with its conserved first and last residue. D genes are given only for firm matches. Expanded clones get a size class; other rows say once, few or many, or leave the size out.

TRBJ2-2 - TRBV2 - TGTGCCAGCAGTGGGGAGGGGGAGCTGTTTTTT CASSGEGELFF
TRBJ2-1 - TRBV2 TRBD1 TGTGCCAGCAGAGAAACCGGGACAGGGTACAATGAGCAGTTCTTC CASRETGTGYNEQFF
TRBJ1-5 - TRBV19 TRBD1 TGTGCCAGTAGTATGCGGGACAGAGTGTATAGCAATCAGCCCCAGCATTTT CASSMRDRVYSNQPQHF
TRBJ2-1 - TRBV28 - TGTGCCAGCAGGGAGATAACTAGTCCCCATGAGCAGTTCTTC CASREITSPHEQFF
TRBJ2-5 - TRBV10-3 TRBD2 TGTGCCATTGGACTAGATGGGGGAAAAGAGACCCAGTACTTC CAIGLDGGKETQYF
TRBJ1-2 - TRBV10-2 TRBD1 TGCGCCAGCAGTGAGTCTAGAGGACAGGGGAACTATGGCTACACCTTC CASSESRGQGNYGYTF
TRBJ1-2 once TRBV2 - TGTGCCAGCAGTGAATCCGGGGAGGTGGGCTACACCTTC CASSESGEVGYTF
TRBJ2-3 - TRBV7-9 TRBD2 TGTGCCAGCAGCTCGGGACTAGCGGGGGGGACTAGCACAGATACGCAGTATTTT CASSSGLAGGTSTDTQYF
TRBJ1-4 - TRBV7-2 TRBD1 TGTGCCAGCAGCTTTCAGGGGGCTAATGAAAAACTGTTTTTT CASSFQGANEKLFF
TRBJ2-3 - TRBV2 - TGTGCCAGCAGTGCGGTTTCTAGCACAGATACGCAGTATTTT CASSAVSSTDTQYF
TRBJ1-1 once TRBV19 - TGTGCCAGTAAAACAGGGAACACTGAAGCTTTCTTT CASKTGNTEAFF
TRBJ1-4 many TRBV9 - TGTGCCAGCAGCGCCGGGGATGAAAAACTGTTTTTT CASSAGDEKLFF
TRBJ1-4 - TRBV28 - TGTGCCAGCAGTTTATTCGGCAGGGGAGAAAAACTGTTTTTT CASSLFGRGEKLFF
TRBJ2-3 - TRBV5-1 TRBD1 TGCGCCAGCAGCAGGGGGCGCACCGCAGATACGCAGTATTTT CASSRGRTADTQYF
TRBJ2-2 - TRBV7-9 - TGTGCCAGCAGCTTAGACTCCCTAAACACCGGGGAGCTGTTTTTT CASSLDSLNTGELFF
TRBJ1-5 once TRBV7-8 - TGTGCCAGCAGCTTACGGGGTAACAATCAGCCCCAGCATTTT CASSLRGNNQPQHF
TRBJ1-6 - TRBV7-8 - TGTGCCAGCAGCGTCACGCGGGGGCACTCACCCCTCCACTTT CASSVTRGHSPLHF
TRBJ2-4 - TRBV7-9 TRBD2 TGTGCCAGCAGCTTAGGTAGCGGGAGACAAAACATTCAGTACTTC CASSLGSGRQNIQYF